These 3 T cell receptor beta chains were sequenced from one sample in a study of cytomegalovirus exposure and HLA in healthy donors. The PCR used 60 Vbeta and 13 Jbeta primers. The assay was immunoSEQ multiplex PCR, and TCRdb's table has in-frame clones only and misses some. The sample contains some 150,000 clones, about 72% of which appear only once. Sequenced material: PBMCs. These receptors all come from a man aged 40-49 years in good health and CMV-seronegative.

This chain uses TRBV5-1 with TRBJ2-2; 8 bases match TRBD2. Germline CDR1 is SGHRS and CDR2 is YFSETQ. V shed 2 bases, J shed 3 bases, and the junction held 6 bases outside the gene matches. The CDR3 has 16 residues. The CDR3 nucleotides are TGCGCCAGCAGCTTCTACGGGGGGGCCGACACCGGGGAGCTGTTTTTT. Translating it yields CASSFYGGADTGELFF.

This rearrangement joins TRBV27 to TRBJ2-7; 11 bases are a match to TRBD2. There are 15 residues in the CDR3. The germline V gene has CDR1 MNHEY and CDR2 SMNVEV (reference sequence). V lost 3 bases to trimming and J lost 2 bases; unmatched junction nucleotides: 3. DNA of the CDR3: TGTGCCAGCAGTTTTTCTAGCGGGAGGACCTACGAGCAGTACTTC. This gives the protein CASSFSSGRTYEQYF.

The chain carries TRBV5-4 and TRBJ2-7, with 10 positions matching TRBD1. CDR1 SGHNT and CDR2 YYREEE come from the germline V gene (reference sequence). CDR3 size: 16 residues. Trimming cost V 0 bases and J 3 bases; bases outside gene matches: 6. This chain's CDR3 is CASSLGGQGSFYEQYF. CDR3 DNA: TGTGCCAGCAGCTTGGGGGGACAGGGGAGTTTCTACGAGCAGTACTTC.